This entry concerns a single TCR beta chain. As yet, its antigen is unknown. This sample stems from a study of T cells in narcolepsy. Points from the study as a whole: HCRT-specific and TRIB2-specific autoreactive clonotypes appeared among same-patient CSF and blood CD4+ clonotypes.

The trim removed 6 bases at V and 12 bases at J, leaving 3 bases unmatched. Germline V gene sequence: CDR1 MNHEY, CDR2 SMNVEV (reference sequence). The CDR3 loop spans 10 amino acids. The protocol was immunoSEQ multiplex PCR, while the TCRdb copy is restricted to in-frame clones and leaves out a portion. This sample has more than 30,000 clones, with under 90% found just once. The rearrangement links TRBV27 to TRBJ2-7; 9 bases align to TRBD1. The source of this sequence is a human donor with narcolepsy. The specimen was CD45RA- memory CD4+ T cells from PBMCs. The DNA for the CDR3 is TGTGCCAGCAGCGGGACAGGGCCGTACGTC. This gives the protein CASSGTGPYV.